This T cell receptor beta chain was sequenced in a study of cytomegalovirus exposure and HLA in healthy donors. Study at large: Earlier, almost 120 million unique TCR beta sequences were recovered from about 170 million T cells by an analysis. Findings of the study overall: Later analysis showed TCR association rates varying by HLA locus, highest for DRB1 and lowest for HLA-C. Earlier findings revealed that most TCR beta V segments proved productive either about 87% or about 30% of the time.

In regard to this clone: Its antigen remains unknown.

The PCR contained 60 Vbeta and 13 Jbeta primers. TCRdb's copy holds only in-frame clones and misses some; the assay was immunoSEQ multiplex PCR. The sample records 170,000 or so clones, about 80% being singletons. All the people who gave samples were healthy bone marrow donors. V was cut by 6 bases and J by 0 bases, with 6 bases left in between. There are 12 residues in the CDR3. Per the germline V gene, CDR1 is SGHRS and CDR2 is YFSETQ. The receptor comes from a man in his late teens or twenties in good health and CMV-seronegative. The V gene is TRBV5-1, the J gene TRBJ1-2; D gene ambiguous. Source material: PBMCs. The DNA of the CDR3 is TGCGCCAGCATAGACTCTAACTATGGCTACACCTTC. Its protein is CASIDSNYGYTF.